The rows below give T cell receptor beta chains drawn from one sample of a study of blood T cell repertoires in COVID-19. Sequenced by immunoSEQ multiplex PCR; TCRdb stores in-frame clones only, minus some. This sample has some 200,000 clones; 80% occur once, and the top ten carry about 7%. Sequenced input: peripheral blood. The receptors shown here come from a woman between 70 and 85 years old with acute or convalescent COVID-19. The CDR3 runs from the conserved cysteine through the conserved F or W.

cdr3_aa: CASSQSKSRLMNTEAFF
v_call: TRBV14
j_call: TRBJ1-1
cdr3_length: 17

cdr3_aa: CASSNRVTFGVRQGIGQPQHF
v_call: TRBV21-1
j_call: TRBJ1-5
cdr3_length: 21

cdr3_aa: CASSYLLAGVETQYF
v_call: TRBV6-5
j_call: TRBJ2-5
cdr3_length: 15

cdr3_aa: CASSLAQAGGMNEQFF
v_call: TRBV7-2
j_call: TRBJ2-1
cdr3_length: 16

cdr3_aa: CAWSKRGAYNEQFF
v_call: TRBV30
j_call: TRBJ2-1
cdr3_length: 14

cdr3_aa: CASSLDGRGRETQYF
v_call: TRBV7-2
j_call: TRBJ2-5
cdr3_length: 15

cdr3_aa: CASSQNRGRALHF
v_call: TRBV3-1/TRBV3-2
j_call: TRBJ1-6
cdr3_length: 13

cdr3_aa: CASSNGQGGPTDTQYF
v_call: TRBV5-1
j_call: TRBJ2-3
cdr3_length: 16

cdr3_aa: CASSPHRRGNTGELFF
v_call: TRBV5-8
j_call: TRBJ2-2
cdr3_length: 16

cdr3_aa: CASSRDRGRSPLHF
v_call: TRBV11-2
j_call: TRBJ1-6
cdr3_length: 14

cdr3_aa: CAISNRDRLIYEQYF
v_call: TRBV10-3
j_call: TRBJ2-7
cdr3_length: 15

cdr3_aa: CASSLIRGGELFF
v_call: TRBV12-3/TRBV12-4
j_call: TRBJ2-2
cdr3_length: 13

cdr3_aa: CASSLVASGTPYEQYF
v_call: TRBV11-2
j_call: TRBJ2-7
cdr3_length: 16

cdr3_aa: CASSLTIAGGYNEQFF
v_call: TRBV11-2
j_call: TRBJ2-1
cdr3_length: 16

cdr3_aa: CASSSTGTGELFF
v_call: TRBV7-9
j_call: TRBJ2-2
cdr3_length: 13